In its sample, the clone carrying this T cell receptor beta chain was seen a few times. The data were obtained in a study of tumor-infiltrating lymphocytes in oesophageal squamous cell carcinoma. The CDR3 length is 16 residues. Trimming pared 1 base from V and 4 bases from J, leaving 15 bases between. CDR1 is SEHNR and CDR2 is FQNEAQ in the germline V gene (reference sequence). TCRdb re-called the PCR reads with MiXCR, one entry per CDR3 protein. Here the sample spans around 15,000 distinct CDR3 sequences, approximately 56% being singletons. This clonotype was obtained from a male donor with esophageal squamous cell carcinoma. The chain couples TRBV7-9 to TRBJ2-3; D possibly uses TRBD1 or TRBD2 (5 bases each). Specimen: esophageal tumor tissue. CDR3 in DNA: TGTGCCAGCAGCTTAGGGACACGGGGTCGGGCAGATACGCAGTATTTT. Translating gives CASSLGTRGRADTQYF.